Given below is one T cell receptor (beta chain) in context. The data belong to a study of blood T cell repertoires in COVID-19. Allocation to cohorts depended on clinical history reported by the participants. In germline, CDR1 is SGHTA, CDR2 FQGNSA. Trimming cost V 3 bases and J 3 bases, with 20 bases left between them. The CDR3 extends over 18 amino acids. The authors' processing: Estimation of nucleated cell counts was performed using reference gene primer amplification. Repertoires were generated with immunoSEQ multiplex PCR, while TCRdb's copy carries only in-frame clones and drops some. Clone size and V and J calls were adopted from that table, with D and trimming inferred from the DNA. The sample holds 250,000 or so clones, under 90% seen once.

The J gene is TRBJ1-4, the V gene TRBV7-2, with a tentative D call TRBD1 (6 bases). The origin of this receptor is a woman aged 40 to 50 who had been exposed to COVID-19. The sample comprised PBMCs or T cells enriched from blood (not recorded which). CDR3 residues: CASSFIWDTAGANEKLFF. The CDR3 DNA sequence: TGTGCCAGCAGCTTTATATGGGACACCGCCGGGGCTAATGAAAAACTGTTTTTT.